This entry describes one T cell receptor beta chain. Its antigen is currently not known. The cohort comprised more than 550 healthy bone marrow donors. Cohort members were all nominally healthy when sampled, although unrecorded immune exposures were likely present. The donor was CMV seronegative and was included in the group of about 400 seronegative cohort members. Each donor provided a peripheral blood sample, and peripheral blood mononuclear cells were used for TCR beta sequencing. Genomic DNA extraction from the blood cell samples was performed with the Qiagen DNeasy Blood Extraction Kit. The data were taken from a study of cytomegalovirus exposure and HLA in healthy donors (dated by TCRdb to between 2016 and 2019). Regarding the complete study: An earlier analysis of approximately 590 of the donors reported roughly 270 Gb of sequence data and some 120 million unique TCR beta sequences from some 180 million T cells. Using immunosequencing, the study profiled T cell repertoires from 666 subjects and related those repertoires to cytomegalovirus serostatus. Rather than drawing on any new phenotypic data, the later analysis identified candidate immune exposures from TCR beta sequences and the way those sequences occurred across donors. The study combined high-throughput TCR immunosequencing, statistical association of individual TCRs with disease status, and machine learning to predict cytomegalovirus infection status. The study was designed to test whether signatures of past pathogen exposure could be identified by cataloging public T cell receptors. An early release that covered roughly 600 HLA-typed donors contained approximately 300 gigabases of sequencing data and tens of millions of unique TCR sequences. HLA typing covered class I and class II loci at four-digit resolution. Along with the roughly 710-subject first cohort, a separate validation cohort of 120 different subjects was used. Every repertoire in the discovery cohort had been generated on one and the same sequencing platform. About five DR-DQ haplotypes were handled as single units for association and clustering because linkage in the cohort was strong. A later genetic analysis used genome-wide SNP genotypes for about 65% of the roughly 700 donors, treating that subset as a discovery cohort. The genetic ancestry cluster associated with self-reported Caucasian donors included about four fifths of the roughly 400 genotyped donors. On average, 235,054 unique TCR beta nucleotide sequences were sequenced per donor among several hundred genotyped donors of the cohort, with about 19% of those sequences being non-productive. Donor age, sex, ethnicity and CMV serostatus were compiled together with the repertoire data. To decide whether each TCR beta V gene segment behaved as functional or pseudogenic, an earlier analysis of some 600 of the donors relied on high-throughput TCR beta sequencing. Typing coverage differed by locus: A, B, C, DRB1 and DQB1 were typed in about 620-630 donors, DQA1 in 500 to 550, DPA1 in around 600, and DPB1 in 400 to 480. A later analysis re-examined previously published TCR beta repertoires from about 670 donors and added high-resolution HLA genotyping to investigate patterns of TCR occurrence.

Paper-wide results and their limitations: In a later analysis, HLA-associated TCR beta chains were found to be more clonally expanded and to have lower generation probabilities than equally common non-associated chains. The earlier analysis of 450 to 700 of the donors excluded approximately 17 rarely observed V segments, including chromosome 9 orphons, because counts were too low. Compared with the approximately 710-donor mean, donors in an Asian-associated ancestry cluster had fewer N-insertions in productive TCRs, according to a later genetic analysis. The classifier was reported to diagnose cytomegalovirus status with high specificity and sensitivity in both the original cohort and the validation cohort. Because HLA typing was missing for some donors at each locus, association tests included only the typed subset. Presence/absence analyses assumed roughly uniform sequencing depth across donors, an assumption that may not hold. In a later genetic analysis, a missense DCLRE1C variant was associated with V-gene and J-gene trimming of TCR beta chains, and the association was replicated in an independent cohort. Some IMGT-functional V segments, including TRBV6-2 and TRBV6-3, could not be distinguished by the 87-base-pair reads and were therefore excluded. Most TCR sequences were seen in very few donors, while some public TCRs were found in many individuals. A total of fewer than 200 TCR beta chains were listed by the study as associated with cytomegalovirus. According to a later analysis, parvovirus B19, influenza, CMV and Epstein-Barr virus appeared linked to several top co-occurrence clusters. When HLA alleles, especially DR and DQ, strongly co-occurred, TCR associations were difficult to assign to individual alleles. In a later analysis, most CMV-associated TCR beta chains were found to appear HLA-restricted, with HLA associations seemingly driven largely by CMV exposure. Broadly in line with IMGT annotations, most TCR beta V segments showed up in productive rearrangements about 87% or about 30% of the time in an earlier analysis of 450 to 750 of the donors. A cluster of highly shared sequence variants was judged likely to be a technical artifact of the sequencing pipeline. CMV serostatus was the only immune exposure information available for the cohort. In vitro tests confirmed that three of the cytomegalovirus-associated TCR beta chains recognize cytomegalovirus antigens. Only TCR beta chains were sequenced in this cohort, and the absence of alpha or paired-chain data limited detectable features. A further reported finding was that TCR beta sequences accurately predicted the HLA-A and HLA-B alleles for most subjects in the first cohort. According to the authors, the approach could potentially be generalized to other disease states and immunological phenotypes. Correlated functional status among segregating V segments might be attributable to linkage disequilibrium, but an unknown experimental factor could not be ruled out. Specific HLA alleles were associated with 16,951 TCR beta sequences at a false discovery rate of 0.05 in a later analysis. In a later analysis, TCR association rates were found to vary across HLA loci, with the most associated TCRs seen for DRB1 alleles and the fewest for HLA-C alleles.

The CDR3 measures 15 amino acids from cysteine to phenylalanine. Just CDR3 DNA is preserved here, 45 bases in frame from base 1. The germline V gene yields SGHTA for CDR1 and FQGNSA for CDR2. Trimming removed 5 bases from V and 4 bases from J; the gene matches leave 6 bases unexplained. The method was the immunoSEQ multiplex PCR assay. The multiplex PCR relied on a mix of 60 forward primers for TCR Vbeta segments and 13 reverse primers for TCR Jbeta segments. The CDR3 region of rearranged TCR beta genes was amplified from genomic DNA by a multiplex PCR assay. Amplified TCR beta libraries were sequenced as 87-base-pair reads on the Illumina HiSeq System. Under the source paper's analysis protocol: In a later analysis, roughly 80 million unique TCR beta chains were counted across the roughly 670 repertoires, and approximately 9.9 million of these chains were shared by at least two donors. To remove PCR and sequencing errors, raw reads were error-corrected and collapsed into unique sequences using a nearest-neighbor algorithm that merged closely related sequences. V, D and J gene segments were assigned by aligning CDR3 sequences to IMGT reference sequences. For a sequence to be retained, a match of at least six nucleotides was required to both a V gene segment and a J gene segment. A rearrangement counted as productive if the CDR3 had no stop codons and remained in frame with V and J, and every other rearrangement counted as non-productive. Following IMGT convention, CDR3 was defined as the stretch from the second conserved V-encoded cysteine to the conserved J-encoded phenylalanine. The earlier analysis of approximately 590 of the donors excluded any sequence lacking an unambiguous match to a single V gene segment. An earlier analysis of a few hundred of the donors called V segments functional above 56.7% productive rearrangements and segregating when the between-donor standard deviation exceeded 5%. A statistical classification framework was built for diagnosing cytomegalovirus status from the catalog of TCR beta chain sequences. A later analysis assigned V and J genes by comparing TCR nucleotide sequences with IMGT/GENE-DB human TR gene sequences. A later analysis assigned CDR3 sequences and most-parsimonious VDJ recombination scenarios with the TCRdist pipeline. In a later analysis, each TCR beta chain was defined by its CDR3 amino acid sequence together with its V-gene family, and reads without a unique V-gene family were excluded. In a later analysis, some 600 highly shared, low-generation-probability nucleotide sequences were removed to address suspected cross-contamination and a sequencing artifact. In a later analysis, a clonal expansion index for each public chain was calculated from normalized within-repertoire ranks of inferred template counts. Generation probabilities in a later analysis came from a VDJ recombination model fitted to out-of-frame rearrangements, and those results were checked against IGoR. Hypergeometric tests were used in a later analysis to score TCR-TCR, TCR-HLA and TCR-CMV co-occurrence, with a repertoire-size bias correction applied to the TCR pairs. False discovery rates were estimated in a later analysis by permuting HLA or CMV assignments 20 times. In a later analysis, co-occurring TCRs were grouped with DBSCAN, and TCRdist sequence similarity was added when clustering was performed within HLA-allele-positive subsets. Repertoires with fewer than 30,000 or more than 120,000 public chains were left out of co-occurrence clustering, as were a handful of repertoires with anomalous nucleotide sharing. Imported from immuneACCESS, the table was reduced by TCRdb to in-frame sequences with V and J called. These copies leave out some clones; in studies compared against another copy, an unresolved V gene accounts for under half, and the cause of the remainder is not known. V, J and clone size are those of that table, while D and trimming were read from the DNA. The table for this sample records some 130,000 clones. The top ten clonotypes cover over 1.5% of the sample.

The chain is encoded by TRBV7-2 joined to TRBJ2-3, with 10 junctional bases fitting TRBD1. This TCR was recovered from a young man in good health and CMV-seronegative. Sequencing was performed on PBMCs. The CDR3 protein is CASSPGTGAPDTQYF. The nucleotides read TGTGCCAGCAGCCCAGGGACAGGGGCCCCAGATACGCAGTATTTT.